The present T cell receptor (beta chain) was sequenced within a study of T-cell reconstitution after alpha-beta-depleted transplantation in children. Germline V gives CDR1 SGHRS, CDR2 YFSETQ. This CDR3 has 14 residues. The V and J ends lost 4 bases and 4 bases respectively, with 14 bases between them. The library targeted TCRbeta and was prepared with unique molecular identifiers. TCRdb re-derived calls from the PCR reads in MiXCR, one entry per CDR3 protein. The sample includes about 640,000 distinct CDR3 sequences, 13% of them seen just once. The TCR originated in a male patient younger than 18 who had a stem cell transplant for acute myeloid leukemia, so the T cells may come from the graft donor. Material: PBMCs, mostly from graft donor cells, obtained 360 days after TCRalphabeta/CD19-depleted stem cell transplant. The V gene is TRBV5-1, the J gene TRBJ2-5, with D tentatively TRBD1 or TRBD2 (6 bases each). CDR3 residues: CASSGGTYRETQYF. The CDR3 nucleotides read TGCGCCAGCAGCGGAGGGACATATAGAGAGACCCAGTACTTC.